The present T cell receptor beta chain was sequenced within a study of T cells in Graves' hyperthyroidism and ophthalmopathy. The wider study: Pretreatment peripheral blood was obtained at initial diagnosis.

It was uncontrolled infection, other autoimmune disease, pregnancy or lactation that excluded patients. Study-level results: From stable hyperthyroidism, ophthalmopathy was set apart by a 13 V-J model. Clonotypes that were expanded in thyroid above 0.001 mostly appeared in blood too.

CDR3 length: 16 amino acids. From germline, CDR1 is MDHEN and CDR2 SYDVKM. V gave up 5 bases and J gave up 5 bases, with 21 bases separating them. This clonotype was found many times. Its antigen remains unidentified. The CDR3 regions of TCR beta were amplified from RNA transcripts. During a first-round RT-PCR of the TCR CDR3, the HTBI primer set was used. MiXCR, run by TCRdb on the multiplex PCR reads, gives a single entry per CDR3 protein. Of 350,000 to 400,000 distinct CDR3 sequences in the sample, just under 15% are singletons; the top ten hold around a third. This chain connects TRBV28 to TRBJ2-5; D might be TRBD1 (6 bases). Sequences were obtained from blood. This TCR was sampled from a woman aged 25 to 45 with Graves' hyperthyroidism. The CDR3 loop is CASSDRQAVPRETQYF. CDR3 DNA sequence: TGTGCCAGCAGTGACCGACAGGCGGTACCACGGGAGACCCAGTACTTC.